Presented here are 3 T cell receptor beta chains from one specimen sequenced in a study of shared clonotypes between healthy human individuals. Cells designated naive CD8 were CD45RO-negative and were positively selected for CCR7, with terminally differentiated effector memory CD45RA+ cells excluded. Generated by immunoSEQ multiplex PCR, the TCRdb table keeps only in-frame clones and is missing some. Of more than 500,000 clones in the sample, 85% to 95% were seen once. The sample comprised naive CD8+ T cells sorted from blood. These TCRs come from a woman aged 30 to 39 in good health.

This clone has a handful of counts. The CDR3 protein is CASIRGEQYF. The CDR3 bases are TGTGCCAGCATTCGAGGCGAGCAGTACTTC. This rearrangement joins TRBV2 to TRBJ2-7, with D unresolved. Germline CDR1 is SNHLY and CDR2 is FYNNEI. The length of the CDR3 is 10 residues. V was clipped by 7 bases and J by 6 bases, with 7 bases between them.

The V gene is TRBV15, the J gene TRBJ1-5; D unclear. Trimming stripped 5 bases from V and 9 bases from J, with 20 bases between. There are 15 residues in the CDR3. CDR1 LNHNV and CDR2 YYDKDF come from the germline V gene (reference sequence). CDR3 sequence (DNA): TGTGCCACCAGCCCGAACCCCGAGGCCCCGTGGCCCCAGCATTTT. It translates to CATSPNPEAPWPQHF. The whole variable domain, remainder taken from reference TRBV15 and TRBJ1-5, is DAMVIQNPRYQVTQFGKPVTLSCSQTLNHNVMYWYQQKSSQAPKLLFHYYDKDFNNEADTPDNFQSRRPNTSFCFLDIRSPGLGDTAMYLCATSPNPEAPWPQHFGDGTRLSIL.

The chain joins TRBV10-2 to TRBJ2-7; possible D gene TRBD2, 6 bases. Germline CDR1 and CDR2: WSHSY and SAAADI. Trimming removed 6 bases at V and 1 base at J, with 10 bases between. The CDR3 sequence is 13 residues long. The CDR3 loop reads CASSPGTSYEQYF. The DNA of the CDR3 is TGCGCCAGCAGCCCCGGGACTTCCTACGAGCAGTACTTC.